The 31 T cell receptor beta chains below come from one sample, sequenced in a study of T cell responses to AZD1222 COVID-19 vaccine. Produced via immunoSEQ multiplex PCR; TCRdb's table is partial and in-frame only. There are approximately 100,000 clones in the sample; about 85% occur only once, and more than 4% lies in the top ten. The source was peripheral blood, collected 28 days after the second AZD1222 dose. Receptors were obtained from an adult who received the AZD1222 COVID-19 vaccine.

This clone came up a few times. The rearrangement joins TRBV5-1 to TRBJ1-1; tentative D call: TRBD1 (5 bases). CDR1 and CDR2 from the germline V gene are SGHRS and YFSETQ. This CDR3 is 14 amino acids long. V lost 3 bases to trimming and J lost 4 bases, with 13 bases between them. CDR3 sequence: CASSYRQSSTEAFF. CDR3 DNA: TGCGCCAGCAGCTACCGACAGTCTAGCACTGAAGCTTTCTTT.

This clone was seen more than once but under ten times. The V and J genes are TRBV18 and TRBJ2-2; D gene ambiguous. CDR1 KGHSH and CDR2 LQKENI come from the germline V gene. This CDR3 is 12 amino acids long. V gave up 3 bases and J gave up 8 bases, with 7 bases separating them. The CDR3, as DNA: TGTGCCAGCTCACCGGATACAGGGGAGCTGTTTTTT. Translation gives CASSPDTGELFF.

In this sample, this clone turned up once. The chain employs TRBV5-1 and TRBJ1-2; D remains ambiguous. Germline V CDR1 and CDR2: SGHRS, YFSETQ. The CDR3 sequence is 12 residues long. Deletions cut 1 base from V and 8 bases from J, with 9 bases between. The CDR3 region is CASSLMSSGYTF. Here the CDR3 DNA reads TGCGCCAGCAGCTTGATGTCGAGCGGCTACACCTTC.

This clone was counted only a few times. The chain uses TRBV24-1 and TRBJ2-2, with D uncertain. CDR1 KGHDR and CDR2 SFDVKD come from the germline V gene. V was shortened by 7 bases and J by 4 bases, with 6 bases between the two germline ends. The CDR3 extends over 12 amino acids. For the CDR3, the DNA is TGTGCCACCAGCCCGACCACCGGGGAGCTGTTTTTT. This encodes CATSPTTGELFF.

The chain has TRBV30 and TRBJ1-5; D is uncertain. The CDR3 extends over 15 amino acids. V dropped 2 bases and J dropped 2 bases, with 13 bases sitting between them. Germline CDR1 is GTSNPN and CDR2 is SVGIG (reference sequence). The CDR3 loop is CAWSPFGPGNQPQHF. The CDR3 DNA reads as TGTGCCTGGAGTCCATTTGGCCCGGGCAATCAGCCCCAGCATTTT.

This clone was found once. This chain connects TRBV19 to TRBJ1-5; no definite D call. This CDR3 has 13 residues. Germline V gene lookup returns CDR1 LNHDA and CDR2 SQIVND (reference sequence). The V end was cut by 3 bases, the J end by 2 bases, with 5 bases between. DNA for the CDR3: TGTGCCAGTAGTATTGCGGGCAATCAGCCCCAGCATTTT. Its protein product is CASSIAGNQPQHF.

This clone was observed a single time. This chain joins TRBV28 and TRBJ1-1; maybe TRBD1 (5 bases). The germline V gene encodes CDR1 MDHEN and CDR2 SYDVKM. Trimming took off 2 bases at V and 5 bases at J, with 12 bases between the two ends. The CDR3 is 14 residues long. In DNA, the CDR3 is TGTGCCAGCAGTTTAGTAGGGAGGGGAACTGAAGCTTTCTTT. Protein: CASSLVGRGTEAFF.

This chain connects TRBV5-4 to TRBJ2-6, with D possibly being TRBD1 (5 bases). Between the trimmed V and J ends, which lost 2 bases and 2 bases, there was a span of 8 bases. The CDR3 is made up of 15 amino acids. Germline loops: CDR1 SGHNT, CDR2 YYREEE (reference sequence). CDR3 in amino acids: CASSLSGTGANVLTF. DNA for the CDR3: TGTGCCAGCAGCTTATCAGGGACTGGGGCCAACGTCCTGACTTTC. The whole variable domain, filled in from reference TRBV5-4 and TRBJ2-6, reads ETGVTQSPTHLIKTRGQQVTLRCSSQSGHNTVSWYQQALGQGPQFIFQYYREEENGRGNFPPRFSGLQFPNYSSELNVNALELDDSALYLCASSLSGTGANVLTFGAGSRLTVL.

The chain couples TRBV5-1 to TRBJ1-4; 7 bases line up with TRBD1. Per germline, CDR1 SGHRS and CDR2 YFSETQ. V was clipped by 2 bases and J by 9 bases; unmatched bases: 13. CDR3 size: 16 residues. The CDR3 region is CASSLESQGLAKKLFF. The CDR3 DNA reads TGCGCCAGCAGCTTAGAATCACAGGGGTTAGCGAAAAAACTGTTTTTT.

This rearrangement joins TRBV7-8 to TRBJ2-5; weak D call: TRBD1 (5 bases). V was shortened by 3 bases and J by 2 bases, with 13 bases between the two germline ends. CDR3 length: 15 residues. CDR1 is SGHVS and CDR2 is FQNEAQ in the germline V gene. CDR3 sequence: CASSFYLGEQETQYF. CDR3 DNA: TGTGCCAGCAGCTTTTATTTAGGGGAACAAGAGACCCAGTACTTC.

This clone was detected once. This chain connects TRBV27 to TRBJ2-5; D perhaps matches TRBD2 (6 bases). Germline V gene data show CDR1 as MNHEY and CDR2 as SMNVEV (reference sequence). Trimming stripped 5 bases from V and 5 bases from J, with 15 bases between. The CDR3 length is 14 residues. CDR3 region: CASSPSGGRETQYF. CDR3 in DNA: TGTGCCAGCAGTCCCTCAGGAGGGCGTGAGACCCAGTACTTC.

CDR3 nucleotides: TGTGCCAGTAGTACGACAAGGGGCAATCAGCCCCAGCATTTT. This sequence encodes CASSTTRGNQPQHF. The V and J genes are TRBV19 and TRBJ1-5; D remains unclear. This CDR3 is 14 amino acids long. Germline assignment: CDR1 LNHDA and CDR2 SQIVND (reference sequence). V dropped 4 bases and J dropped 2 bases, with 9 bases sitting between them.

The chain uses TRBV10-3 and TRBJ1-5; D is perhaps TRBD1 (5 bases). This CDR3 is built from 14 residues. Trimming shortened V by 7 bases and J by 4 bases, and 14 bases separated the two germline ends. CDR1 is ENHRY and CDR2 is SYGVKD in the germline V gene. CDR3 sequence reads: CAIIGGRVNQPQHF. The CDR3 coding sequence is TGTGCCATCATAGGCGGCAGGGTAAATCAGCCCCAGCATTTT.

J is TRBJ1-5 and V is TRBV5-1; 10 bases line up with TRBD1. Germline CDR1 and CDR2: SGHRS and YFSETQ. With 7 bases clipped from V and 5 bases from J, the junction kept 9 bases outside the gene matches. The length of the CDR3 is 15 residues. The CDR3 sequence: CASGSRQGAHQPQHF. The CDR3 DNA reads as TGCGCCAGCGGGTCCCGACAGGGGGCTCATCAGCCCCAGCATTTT.

J is TRBJ2-5 and V is TRBV5-1; TRBD2 agrees at 14 bases. The CDR3 runs to 18 residues. The junction had 9 bases not matched to a gene; V was cut back by 0 bases and J by 5 bases. Per germline, CDR1 SGHRS and CDR2 YFSETQ. CDR3 residues: CASSLGYGTSGSKETQYF. The CDR3 bases are TGCGCCAGCAGCTTGGGGTACGGGACTAGCGGGAGTAAGGAGACCCAGTACTTC.

This clone was recorded once. J is TRBJ1-4 and V is TRBV6-1, with a possible D match to TRBD1 (5 bases). Germline V CDR1 and CDR2: MNHNS, SASEGT. This CDR3 contains 16 residues. V gave up 4 bases and J gave up 7 bases, with 19 bases separating them. The CDR3 nucleotides read TGTGCCAGCAGTGGTCCCCGGGGCCCGACGGGTGAAAAACTGTTTTTT. The encoded protein is CASSGPRGPTGEKLFF.

The V gene is TRBV2, the J gene TRBJ2-1; tentative D call: TRBD1 (5 bases). CDR1 and CDR2 (germline): SNHLY, FYNNEI. The CDR3 is 12 amino acids. Trimming stripped 6 bases from V and 8 bases from J, with 11 bases between. The DNA of the CDR3 is TGTGCCAGCAGCGATTCCAGGGATGAGCAGTTCTTC. Its protein product is CASSDSRDEQFF.

The chain recombines TRBV3-1 (or the pseudogene TRBV3-2) with TRBJ2-2, with D possibly being TRBD2 (7 bases). Trimming pared 1 base from V and 7 bases from J, leaving 16 bases between. Germline-derived CDR1 and CDR2 are LGHDT and YNNKEL (reference sequence). This CDR3 contains 16 residues. The CDR3 loop reads CASSQAGGRLGGELFF. As DNA, the CDR3 is TGTGCCAGCAGCCAAGCCGGGGGGCGTCTCGGCGGGGAGCTGTTTTTT.

The chain couples TRBV18 to TRBJ2-3; the D is unclear. V was shortened by 6 bases and J by 3 bases, with 16 bases between the two germline ends. Per the germline V gene, CDR1 is KGHSH and CDR2 is LQKENI. The CDR3 is made up of 15 amino acids. The CDR3 DNA reads as TGTGCCAGCTCGTACGCAGTCTTAGGAACAGATACGCAGTATTTT. Protein sequence: CASSYAVLGTDTQYF.

The chain employs TRBV6-4 and TRBJ2-3; TRBD2 agrees at 7 bases. Trimming cost V 3 bases and J 3 bases; bases outside gene matches: 0. In germline, CDR1 is MRHNA, CDR2 SNTAGT. The CDR3 is made up of 13 amino acids. The CDR3 loop is CASSERETDTQYF. In DNA, the CDR3 is TGTGCCAGCAGTGAGCGGGAGACAGATACGCAGTATTTT.

The J gene is TRBJ2-1, the V gene TRBV7-9; D unresolved. Germline-derived CDR1 and CDR2 are SEHNR and FQNEAQ (reference sequence). The CDR3 has 13 residues. The V end lost 1 base, the J end lost 4 bases, and 5 bases lay between the germline ends. CDR3 protein: CASSLDYYNEQFF. The CDR3 coding sequence is TGTGCCAGCAGCTTAGATTATTACAATGAGCAGTTCTTC. Looking up the rest from reference TRBV7-9 and TRBJ2-1 gives the full variable domain: DTGVSQNPRHKITKRGQNVTFRCDPISEHNRLYWYRQTLGQGPEFLTYFQNEAQLEKSRLLSDRFSAERPKGSFSTLEIQRTEQGDSAMYLCASSLDYYNEQFFGPGTRLTVL.

The chain carries TRBV4-3 and TRBJ2-7, with 10 bases lining up with TRBD2. This CDR3 contains 16 residues. The germline V gene encodes CDR1 LGHNA and CDR2 YSLEER. V lost 4 bases, J lost 5 bases, and 11 bases stayed unmatched. CDR3 sequence reads: CASSPHLAGESNEQYF. DNA for the CDR3: TGCGCCAGCAGCCCCCACCTAGCGGGAGAAAGTAACGAGCAGTACTTC.

The chain couples TRBV6-5 to TRBJ1-1; D remains ambiguous. Trimming left V 7 bases short and J 1 base short, with 10 bases between. The CDR3 totals 13 residues. The V gene's germline CDR1 is MNHEY and CDR2 SVGAGI. The CDR3 is CASTNSRNTEAFF. The CDR3 nucleotides are TGTGCCAGCACCAACTCCAGGAACACTGAAGCTTTCTTT.

The chain employs TRBV29-1 and TRBJ2-7; 10 nucleotides align to TRBD1. J gave up 6 bases and V 4 bases, and 18 bases lay outside the gene matches. The germline gives CDR1 SQVTM, CDR2 ANQGSEA. The CDR3 loop spans 17 amino acids. CDR3 bases: TGCAGCGTTGTTCCCCCCCGTGGGAGGGACAGGGGTGGCGAGCAGTACTTC. Translating gives CSVVPPRGRDRGGEQYF.

This rearrangement joins TRBV10-3 to TRBJ2-1; TRBD2 matches at 7 bases. The ends lost 0 bases at V and 0 bases at J; junction bases unmatched: 2. The CDR3 totals 16 residues. Germline assignment: CDR1 ENHRY and CDR2 SYGVKD. The CDR3 sequence is CAISESGEGSYNEQFF. The CDR3 DNA is TGTGCCATCAGTGAGTCAGGGGAGGGCTCCTACAATGAGCAGTTCTTC.

The CDR3 protein is CASSLERQGYEQYF. CDR3 in DNA: TGTGCCAGCAGCTTAGAAAGGCAGGGCTACGAGCAGTACTTC. V gene TRBV7-9 combines with J gene TRBJ2-7; D is possibly TRBD1 (5 bases). Trimming took 1 base from V and 3 from J, leaving 10 bases between them. The CDR3 length is 14 residues. Germline lookup yields CDR1 SEHNR and CDR2 FQNEAQ (reference sequence).

The chain links TRBV2 to TRBJ1-5; maybe TRBD1 (6 bases). The CDR3 extends over 14 amino acids. V lost 4 bases, J lost 4 bases, and 11 bases lay in between. The V gene's germline CDR1 is SNHLY and CDR2 FYNNEI. CDR3 protein: CASSGQERNQPQHF. CDR3 sequence (DNA): TGTGCCAGCAGTGGACAGGAAAGGAATCAGCCCCAGCATTTT.

There are a few counts of this clone. V gene TRBV7-9 combines with J gene TRBJ2-3; D may be TRBD1 (5 bases). Germline lookup yields CDR1 SEHNR and CDR2 FQNEAQ (reference sequence). The V end lost 5 bases, the J end lost 1 base, and 13 bases lay between the germline ends. The CDR3 is 15 amino acids. CDR3 residues: CASSLTVSGTDTQYF. The CDR3 nucleotides are TGTGCCAGCAGCCTGACAGTTTCTGGCACAGATACGCAGTATTTT.

The chain combines TRBV4-1 with TRBJ1-1, with 8 bases lining up with TRBD1. The CDR3 loop spans 11 amino acids. V lost 9 bases and J lost 11; bases outside the gene matches: 8. Germline CDR1 is MGHRA and CDR2 is YSYEKL. The CDR3 bases are TGCGCCAGAACGACAGGGGTAGGGGCTTTCTTT. Residues: CARTTGVGAFF.

The chain is built from TRBV4-3 and TRBJ1-4, with unresolved D. Per germline, CDR1 LGHNA and CDR2 YSLEER. The CDR3 spans 19 residues. Trimming cost V 1 base and J 0 bases, with 18 bases left between them. Written as DNA, the CDR3 is TGCGCCAGCAGCCAAGTGTTGATGTGGGGAAGCTCAACTAATGAAAAACTGTTTTTT. The encoded protein is CASSQVLMWGSSTNEKLFF.

The chain recombines TRBV7-8 with TRBJ1-6; D is unclear. Germline lookup yields CDR1 SGHVS and CDR2 FQNEAQ. V lost 5 bases and J lost 8, with 13 bases in between. CDR3 length equals 14 residues. In DNA form, the CDR3 reads TGTGCCAGCAGCCGTGTTCATCGGGATTCACCCCTCCACTTT. It codes for CASSRVHRDSPLHF.